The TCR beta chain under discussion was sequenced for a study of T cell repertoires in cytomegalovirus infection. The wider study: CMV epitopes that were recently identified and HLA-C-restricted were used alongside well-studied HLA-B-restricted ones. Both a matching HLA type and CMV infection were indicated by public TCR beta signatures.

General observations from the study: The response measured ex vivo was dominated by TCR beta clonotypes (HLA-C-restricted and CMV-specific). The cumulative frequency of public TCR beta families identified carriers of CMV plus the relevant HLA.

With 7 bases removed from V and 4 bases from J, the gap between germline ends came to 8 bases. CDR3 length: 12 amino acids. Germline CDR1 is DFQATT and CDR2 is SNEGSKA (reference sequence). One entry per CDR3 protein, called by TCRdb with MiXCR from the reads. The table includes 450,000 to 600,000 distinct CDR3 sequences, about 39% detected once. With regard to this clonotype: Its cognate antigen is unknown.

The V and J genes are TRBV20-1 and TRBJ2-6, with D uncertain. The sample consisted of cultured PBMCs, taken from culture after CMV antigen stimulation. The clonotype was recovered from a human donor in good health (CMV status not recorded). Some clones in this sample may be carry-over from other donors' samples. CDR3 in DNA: TGCAGTGGGGTGGTGGGGGCCAACGTCCTGACTTTC. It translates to CSGVVGANVLTF.